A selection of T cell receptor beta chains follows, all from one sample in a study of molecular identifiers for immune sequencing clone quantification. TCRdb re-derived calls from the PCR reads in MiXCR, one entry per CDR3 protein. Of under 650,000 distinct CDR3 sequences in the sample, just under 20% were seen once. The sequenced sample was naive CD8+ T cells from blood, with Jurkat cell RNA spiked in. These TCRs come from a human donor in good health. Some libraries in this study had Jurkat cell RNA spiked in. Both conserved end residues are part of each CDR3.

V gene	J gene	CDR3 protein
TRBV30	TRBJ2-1	CAWSLAGVSDEQFF
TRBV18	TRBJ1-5	CASSLPGPLDQPQHF
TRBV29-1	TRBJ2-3	CSVWADTQYF
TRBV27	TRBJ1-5	CASSPGRGVIQPQHF
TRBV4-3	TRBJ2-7	CASSQDTGTSGYEQHF
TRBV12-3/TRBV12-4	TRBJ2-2	CASTGGIAGVHGELFF
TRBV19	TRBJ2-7	CASRTTSGAYEQYF
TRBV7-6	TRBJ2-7	CASSFPIGLGGNEQYF
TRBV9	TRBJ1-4	CASSSGQDYEKLFF
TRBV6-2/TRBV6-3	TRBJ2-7	CASRPTGVEQYF
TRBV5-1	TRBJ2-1	CASSLDWGYNEQFF
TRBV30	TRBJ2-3	CAWSVGVGTDTQYF
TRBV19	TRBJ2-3	CASSGSAGGSDTQYF
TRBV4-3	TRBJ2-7	CASSQLRYEQYF
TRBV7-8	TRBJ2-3	CASTLQGKLAGAFWGTDTQYF
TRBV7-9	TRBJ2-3	CASSLVRGRWDTQYF
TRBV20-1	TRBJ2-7	CSARPRDRVIEQYF
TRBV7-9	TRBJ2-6	CASSSTYPPSGSLSGANVLTF
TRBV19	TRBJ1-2	CASLNEGTPNHYGYTF